Following are 13 T cell receptor beta chains from one sample sequenced in a study of a mutant IDH1 vaccine in newly diagnosed glioma. Clones were sequenced by immunoSEQ multiplex PCR, and TCRdb holds only the in-frame ones, with some missing. The sample records over 75,000 clones, roughly 78% being singletons. Time point of the sample: baseline, week 1 (first vaccination visit). Treatment specified: pre-vaccination baseline after standard-of-care therapy. Sequenced material: PBMCs, taken from a glioma patient treated with radiotherapy, temozolomide or both. The receptors originated from a man aged 40-49 years with glioma.

With respect to this clone: Other DNA sequences from this sample encode an identical CDR3 as well. The gene calls are TRBV6-1 and TRBJ1-5; 8 nucleotides agree with TRBD1. The junction had 2 bases not matched to a gene; V was cut back by 3 bases and J by 4 bases. The CDR3 sequence is 14 residues long. The germline CDR1 and CDR2 sequences are MNHNS and SASEGT. CDR3 residues: CASSETGENQPQHF. CDR3 coding DNA: TGTGCCAGCAGTGAGACAGGGGAGAATCAGCCCCAGCATTTT.

The genes are TRBV30 and TRBJ2-5, with 9 nucleotides matching TRBD1. V lost 4 bases and J lost 4; bases outside the gene matches: 7. The CDR3 runs 14 residues. Per germline, CDR1 GTSNPN and CDR2 SVGIG (reference sequence). In DNA, the CDR3 is TGTGCCTGGACGGTCACAGGGGGCTTAGAGACCCAGTACTTC. Protein: CAWTVTGGLETQYF.

This clone was recorded a few times. This sequence joins TRBV19 and TRBJ1-2, with 8 bases matching TRBD1. The V gene's germline CDR1 is LNHDA and CDR2 SQIVND (reference sequence). This CDR3 has 17 residues. V lost 3 bases and J lost 2; bases outside the gene matches: 11. The CDR3 DNA reads as TGTGCCAGTAGTATTCCCAACCAGGACAGGGTCAACTATGGCTACACCTTC. Residues: CASSIPNQDRVNYGYTF. The full variable domain, with the rest looked up from reference TRBV19 and TRBJ1-2, is DGGITQSPKYLFRKEGQNVTLSCEQNLNHDAMYWYRQDPGQGLRLIYYSQIVNDFQKGDIAEGYSVSREKKESFPLTVTSAQKNPTAFYLCASSIPNQDRVNYGYTFGSGTRLTVV.

This sequence joins TRBV5-5 and TRBJ2-7; D unclear. The CDR3 has 13 amino acids. Per germline, CDR1 SGHKS and CDR2 YYEKEE (reference sequence). The V gene lost 5 bases and the J gene lost 7 bases, with 16 bases spanning the gap. The CDR3 DNA follows: TGTGCCAGCAGTTCCTGGGCCCTCGGTGAGCAGTACTTC. It yields the protein CASSSWALGEQYF.

The chain has TRBV7-2 and TRBJ2-5; D possibly corresponds to TRBD2 (5 bases). CDR1 and CDR2 (germline): SGHTA, FQGNSA. The ends were cut back, 3 bases at V and 5 bases at J, with 16 bases in the middle. CDR3 size: 15 residues. Written as DNA, the CDR3 is TGTGCCAGCAGCTTCGGCCCCGAGGGATTTGAGACCCAGTACTTC. It yields the protein CASSFGPEGFETQYF.

The J gene is TRBJ1-3, the V gene TRBV30; D is ambiguous. CDR1 is GTSNPN and CDR2 is SVGIG in the germline V gene (reference sequence). CDR3 length equals 13 residues. Trimming shortened V by 0 bases and J by 0 bases, and 3 bases separated the two germline ends. DNA of the CDR3: TGTGCCTGGAGTGTAAGCTCTGGAAACACCATATATTTT. Its translation: CAWSVSSGNTIYF.

The rearrangement joins TRBV6-5 to TRBJ1-5; D is perhaps TRBD1 (5 bases). CDR3 length: 15 amino acids. CDR1 and CDR2 (germline): MNHEY, SVGAGI. V was pared by 0 bases and J by 1 base, with 7 bases between. DNA for the CDR3: TGTGCCAGCAGTTACTCGAGGGACAGCAATCAGCCCCAGCATTTT. As protein: CASSYSRDSNQPQHF.

The rearrangement uses TRBV10-3 and TRBJ2-3; no reliable D call. The CDR3 has 14 amino acids. CDR1 ENHRY and CDR2 SYGVKD come from the germline V gene. V was pared by 5 bases and J by 0 bases, with 9 bases between. The chain's CDR3 is CAISIGSSTDTQYF. In nucleotides, the CDR3 is TGTGCCATCAGTATTGGTTCTAGCACAGATACGCAGTATTTT.

The chain links TRBV2 to TRBJ2-5; tentatively, D is TRBD2 (7 bases). The DNA end favors TRBJ2-7, so the J call may be wrong. The germline V gene has CDR1 SNHLY and CDR2 FYNNEI. The CDR3 has 14 amino acids. The CDR3 DNA is TGTGCCAGCACCCGCGGGGGCCGCTCCTACGAGCAGTACTTC. Translating gives CASTRGGRSYEQYF.

The table lists this clone with a count of one. The rearrangement links TRBV29-1 to TRBJ2-5, with 11 bases fitting TRBD2. The CDR3 has 16 residues. The ends lost 4 bases at V and 2 bases at J; junction bases unmatched: 9. The germline V gene encodes CDR1 SQVTM and CDR2 ANQGSEA. The CDR3 is CSVGPGTSGQQETQYF. The CDR3 DNA sequence: TGCAGCGTTGGACCGGGGACTAGCGGACAACAAGAGACCCAGTACTTC.

This clone was detected only once. The chain employs TRBV13 and TRBJ2-3, with 13 bases fitting TRBD2. Germline CDR1 and CDR2: PRHDT and FYEKMQ (reference sequence). The CDR3 is 20 residues long. With V trimmed by 5 bases and J by 4 bases, 18 bases remained unmatched. Here the CDR3 reads CASSALQGTSGGAWADTQYF. The CDR3 DNA follows: TGTGCCAGCAGCGCCCTTCAAGGAACTAGCGGGGGGGCCTGGGCAGATACGCAGTATTTT.

The table lists this clone with a count of one. The CDR3 protein is CASSMGQGAYGYTF. The CDR3 region has the DNA TGTGCCAGTAGTATGGGACAGGGAGCCTATGGCTACACCTTC. The chain is built from TRBV19 and TRBJ1-2; 9 nucleotides match TRBD1. CDR1 and CDR2 (germline): LNHDA, SQIVND (reference sequence). The V and J ends lost 3 bases and 4 bases, in that order; junction bases with no gene match: 3. The CDR3 sequence is 14 residues long. The whole variable domain, filled in from reference TRBV19 and TRBJ1-2, reads DGGITQSPKYLFRKEGQNVTLSCEQNLNHDAMYWYRQDPGQGLRLIYYSQIVNDFQKGDIAEGYSVSREKKESFPLTVTSAQKNPTAFYLCASSMGQGAYGYTFGSGTRLTVV.

Concerning this clone: With a much larger clone just one base away, this may be a read error. This rearrangement joins TRBV4-2 to TRBJ2-5, with D perhaps matching TRBD2 (7 bases). CDR1 and CDR2 from the germline V gene are LGHNA and YNFKEQ. This CDR3 is built from 16 residues. V was cut by 0 bases and J by 11 bases, with 22 bases left in between. CDR3 DNA: TGTGCCAGCAGCCAAGATGGGGTGGGAAGGGGGAGGGAGCAGTACTTC. It codes for CASSQDGVGRGREQYF.